The sequence of this T cell receptor beta chain was determined in a study of cytomegalovirus exposure and HLA in healthy donors. Background on the study: The roughly 670 first-cohort repertoires shared a platform with the approximately 110 validation repertoires, as reported in a later analysis. Study findings and constraints: The tendency of first-cohort TCR clusters to co-occur in the 120 validation repertoires was identified by a subsequent analysis. Through in vitro validation, three CMV-associated chains were shown to be specific for CMV antigens. Researchers catalogued 150 or so TCR beta chains as cytomegalovirus-associated.

The protocol was immunoSEQ multiplex PCR, while the TCRdb copy is restricted to in-frame clones and leaves out a portion. The sample holds about 66,000 clones, 95% to 98% seen once. Worth noting for this clone: Its antigen is undetermined.

Sequenced material: PBMCs. The receptor comes from a woman in her late teens or twenties in good health and CMV-seropositive.

The CDR3 DNA reads as TGTGCCAGCAGAAGACTAGTATCCTACAATGAGCAGTTCTTC. Translation gives CASRRLVSYNEQFF. This chain uses TRBV2 with TRBJ2-1; weak D call: TRBD2 (6 bases). The CDR3 runs to 14 residues. Trimming removed 6 bases from V and 1 base from J, with 10 bases in between. Germline lookup yields CDR1 SNHLY and CDR2 FYNNEI.